The 16 T cell receptor beta chains below come from one sample, sequenced in a study of blood T cell repertoires in COVID-19. Repertoires were generated with immunoSEQ multiplex PCR, while TCRdb's copy carries only in-frame clones and drops some. This table holds 95,000 to 110,000 clones, 84% found once. The sequenced sample consisted of peripheral blood. The origin of the receptors is a man aged 55-75 years with acute or convalescent COVID-19.

The chain couples TRBV28 to TRBJ1-6, with 10 bases fitting TRBD1. This CDR3 spans 14 amino acids. J lost 8 bases, V lost 5 bases, and 3 bases had no gene match. CDR1 and CDR2 from the germline V gene are MDHEN and SYDVKM. The DNA of the CDR3 is TGTGCCAGCAGTCCCGGGACAGGGGATTCACCCCTCCACTTT. Amino acids: CASSPGTGDSPLHF.

This clone appeared a few times. CDR3 DNA sequence: TGTGCCAGCAGCTTCTCCACTAGCGGGAGGTTTAATGAGCAGTTCTTC. Translation: CASSFSTSGRFNEQFF. The V gene is TRBV7-6, the J gene TRBJ2-1; 12 bases map to TRBD2. CDR1 and CDR2 (germline): SGHVS, FNYEAQ. This CDR3 has 16 amino acids. V shed 3 bases, J shed 7 bases, and the junction held 7 bases outside the gene matches.

The V and J genes are TRBV20-1 and TRBJ1-2; D is uncertain. The V gene's germline CDR1 is DFQATT and CDR2 SNEGSKA (reference sequence). The CDR3 loop spans 11 amino acids. The germline V and J ends were trimmed by 1 base and 6 bases, with 6 bases remaining between them. CDR3 sequence: CSARVENGYTF. The CDR3 DNA follows: TGCAGTGCTAGAGTGGAGAATGGCTACACCTTC.

This chain joins TRBV19 and TRBJ2-7; 10 nucleotides align to TRBD1. Germline CDR1 is LNHDA and CDR2 is SQIVND (reference sequence). This CDR3 has 14 amino acids. V shed 5 bases and J 5 bases; nucleotides not matched to a gene: 6. This CDR3 reads CASSDDRGLNEQYV. The CDR3 coding sequence is TGTGCCAGTAGTGATGACAGGGGGCTGAACGAGCAGTACGTC.

CDR3 DNA sequence: TGTGCCAGTAGTATAGGACTGAAGCAGCCCCAGCATTTT. The encoded protein is CASSIGLKQPQHF. The chain couples TRBV19 to TRBJ1-5; D is ambiguous. Trimming removed 1 base from V and 7 bases from J, with 8 bases in between. This CDR3 is built from 13 residues. Germline V gene data show CDR1 as LNHDA and CDR2 as SQIVND (reference sequence).

The chain is built from TRBV2 and TRBJ2-2; TRBD2 matches at 8 bases. Germline CDR1 SNHLY, CDR2 FYNNEI. With 6 bases clipped from V and 4 bases from J, the junction kept 10 bases outside the gene matches. The CDR3 sequence is 16 residues long. In DNA form, the CDR3 reads TGTGCCAGCAGGCTTACTAGCGGAGGGACCACCGGGGAGCTGTTTTTT. Translating it yields CASRLTSGGTTGELFF.

This chain connects TRBV9 to TRBJ1-3, with D unclear. This CDR3 is built from 15 residues. The germline V gene has CDR1 SGDLS and CDR2 YYNGEE. V lost 0 bases to trimming and J lost 0 bases, with 7 bases between them. CDR3 loop: CASSVAGSSGNTIYF. The DNA for the CDR3 is TGTGCCAGCAGCGTAGCGGGGAGCTCTGGAAACACCATATATTTT.

This rearrangement joins TRBV5-5 to TRBJ1-1, with no clear D. Germline-derived CDR1 and CDR2 are SGHKS and YYEKEE (reference sequence). Deletions cut 3 bases from V and 0 bases from J, with 15 bases between. CDR3 length: 16 amino acids. CDR3 protein: CASSSPAGRLNTEAFF. The CDR3 DNA is TGTGCCAGCAGCTCACCCGCGGGCAGATTGAACACTGAAGCTTTCTTT. Full variable domain (rest looked up from reference TRBV5-5 and TRBJ1-1): DAGVTQSPTHLIKTRGQQVTLRCSPISGHKSVSWYQQVLGQGPQFIFQYYEKEERGRGNFPDRFSARQFPNYSSELNVNALLLGDSALYLCASSSPAGRLNTEAFFGQGTRLTVV.

The CDR3 DNA is TGTGCCAGCAGTCAGGGGTTGACAGATACGCAGTATTTT. It yields the protein CASSQGLTDTQYF. The gene calls are TRBV2 and TRBJ2-3; tentative D call: TRBD1 (6 bases). Trimming cost V 5 bases and J 3 bases, with 9 bases left between them. This CDR3 region has 13 residues. Germline V lookup: CDR1 SNHLY, CDR2 FYNNEI. Full variable domain (outside the CDR3, taken from reference TRBV2 and TRBJ2-3): EPEVTQTPSHQVTQMGQEVILRCVPISNHLYFYWYRQILGQKVEFLVSFYNNEISEKSEIFDDQFSVERPDGSNFTLKIRSTKLEDSAMYFCASSQGLTDTQYFGPGTRLTVL.

This rearrangement joins TRBV28 to TRBJ2-1, with 10 bases that match TRBD2. After removal of 2 bases from V and 6 bases from J, the junction contained 10 bases not matched to a gene. CDR3 length: 17 amino acids. Germline V CDR1 and CDR2: MDHEN, SYDVKM. The CDR3 spells CASSLIGRLAGSNEQFF. CDR3 DNA sequence: TGTGCCAGCAGTTTAATAGGGAGACTAGCGGGTTCCAATGAGCAGTTCTTC.

The V and J genes are TRBV19 and TRBJ1-5, with D unresolved. The ends were cut back, 5 bases at V and 5 bases at J, with 7 bases in the middle. Per germline, CDR1 LNHDA and CDR2 SQIVND (reference sequence). The CDR3 consists of 12 residues. CDR3 DNA: TGTGCCAGTAGTGAGTGGTATCAGCCCCAGCATTTT. Translating gives CASSEWYQPQHF.

This chain uses TRBV5-1 with TRBJ1-2, with D perhaps TRBD1 (6 bases). Germline V CDR1 and CDR2: SGHRS, YFSETQ. Deletions cut 3 bases from V and 6 bases from J, with 12 bases between. The CDR3 consists of 13 residues. CDR3 residues: CASSSQGTDGYTF. CDR3 sequence (DNA): TGCGCCAGCAGCTCACAGGGAACGGATGGCTACACCTTC. The full variable domain, in which reference TRBV5-1 and TRBJ1-2 provide the parts outside the CDR3, is KAGVTQTPRYLIKTRGQQVTLSCSPISGHRSVSWYQQTPGQGLQFLFEYFSETQRNKGNFPGRFSGRQFSNSRSEMNVSTLELGDSALYLCASSSQGTDGYTFGSGTRLTVV.

In its sample, this clone was seen once. This chain links TRBV3-1 (or the pseudogene TRBV3-2) with TRBJ2-7, with 11 nucleotides matching TRBD2. Germline V gene data show CDR1 as LGHDT and CDR2 as YNNKEL (reference sequence). V lost 3 bases and J lost 7; bases outside the gene matches: 20. This CDR3 is built from 19 residues. CDR3 nucleotide sequence: TGTGCCAGCAGCCAGCATCCGGGACGGTCACTAGCGGGAGCGGGGGAGCAGTACTTC. As protein: CASSQHPGRSLAGAGEQYF.

This rearrangement joins TRBV5-1 to TRBJ2-5; 7 positions agree with TRBD1. CDR3 length: 15 amino acids. Germline loops: CDR1 SGHRS, CDR2 YFSETQ. V dropped 4 bases and J dropped 3; count of bases not matched to a gene: 9. CDR3 DNA sequence: TGCGCCAGCAGCCGTACCGGGACAGACGAAGAGACCCAGTACTTC. It yields the protein CASSRTGTDEETQYF.

This clone was detected only a few times. This chain links TRBV5-6 with TRBJ1-1, with D possibly matching TRBD1 (6 bases). V lost 2 bases and J lost 2, with 10 bases in between. CDR3 length: 14 residues. Per germline, CDR1 SGHDT and CDR2 YYEEEE. The CDR3 DNA reads TGTGCCAGCAGCTTAGGGGGATATAACACTGAAGCTTTCTTT. The encoded protein is CASSLGGYNTEAFF.

The chain combines TRBV30 with TRBJ2-6; D is ambiguous. The CDR3 runs to 17 residues. Trimming pared 0 bases from V and 0 bases from J, leaving 12 bases between. Germline CDR1 and CDR2: GTSNPN and SVGIG (reference sequence). CDR3 sequence: CAWSVYPPSSGANVLTF. CDR3 bases: TGTGCCTGGAGTGTATATCCCCCCAGCTCTGGGGCCAACGTCCTGACTTTC.